Below, 27 T cell receptor beta chains from the same sample are listed, as sequenced in a study of T cell repertoires in cytomegalovirus infection. Their target antigens are unknown. TCRdb passed the reads through MiXCR, listing each CDR3 protein once. The sample holds 570,000 or so distinct CDR3 sequences, just under 40% seen once. The sample was cultured PBMCs, taken from culture after CMV antigen stimulation. These receptors came from a human donor in good health (CMV status not recorded). Some clones in this sample may be carry-over from other donors' samples.

This clonotype was observed a single time. The V and J genes are TRBV19 and TRBJ1-5, with D possibly being TRBD1 (6 bases). The CDR3 sequence is 17 residues long. The V end was cut by 4 bases, the J end by 0 bases, with 16 bases between. CDR1 and CDR2 from the germline V gene are LNHDA and SQIVND (reference sequence). Here the CDR3 reads CASSTTWDTYSNQPQHF. As DNA, the CDR3 is TGTGCCAGTAGTACTACGTGGGACACTTATAGCAATCAGCCCCAGCATTTT.

This chain joins TRBV20-1 and TRBJ2-5; no clear D gene. Germline V CDR1 and CDR2: DFQATT, SNEGSKA (reference sequence). V was clipped by 5 bases and J by 1 base, with 11 bases between them. The CDR3 is 13 amino acids. CDR3 coding DNA: TGCAGTGCTGGGTTCGTAGGCCAAGAGACCCAGTACTTC. Protein product: CSAGFVGQETQYF.

J is TRBJ2-1 and V is TRBV11-2, with D maybe TRBD2 (6 bases). Trimming took 5 bases from V and 8 from J, leaving 16 bases between them. The CDR3 covers 14 residues. From germline, CDR1 is SGHAT and CDR2 FQNNGV. Here the CDR3 reads CASSPRAPGDEQFF. CDR3 nucleotides: TGTGCCAGCAGCCCACGGGCCCCGGGGGATGAGCAGTTCTTC. The whole variable domain, filled in from reference TRBV11-2 and TRBJ2-1, reads EAGVAQSPRYKIIEKRQSVAFWCNPISGHATLYWYQQILGQGPKLLIQFQNNGVVDDSQLPKDRFSAERLKGVDSTLKIQPAKLEDSAVYLCASSPRAPGDEQFFGPGTRLTVL.

The CDR3 spells CASSLVGRYPTTNEKLFF. In DNA form, the CDR3 reads TGTGCCAGCAGCTTAGTTGGGCGATACCCTACAACTAATGAAAAACTGTTTTTT. The chain links TRBV7-2 to TRBJ1-4, with no clear D. The CDR3 is 18 residues long. Germline V gene data show CDR1 as SGHTA and CDR2 as FQGNSA. V dropped 1 base and J dropped 0 bases, with 15 bases sitting between them. Drawing the rest from reference TRBV7-2 and TRBJ1-4, the complete variable domain is GAGVSQSPSNKVTEKGKDVELRCDPISGHTALYWYRQSLGQGLEFLIYFQGNSAPDKSGLPSDRFSAERTGGSVSTLTIQRTQQEDSAVYLCASSLVGRYPTTNEKLFFGSGTQLSVL.

This clonotype was seen more than once but under ten times. The chain uses TRBV7-2 and TRBJ2-3, with D unclear. V lost 5 bases to trimming and J lost 8 bases, with 8 bases between them. CDR3 length equals 11 residues. CDR1 and CDR2 (germline): SGHTA, FQGNSA. CDR3 nucleotide sequence: TGTGCCAGCAGCCTCGGCACTACGCAGTATTTT. Protein: CASSLGTTQYF.

The rearrangement joins TRBV19 to TRBJ2-3; the match to TRBD2 covers 7 bases. CDR3 size: 14 residues. V was pared by 3 bases and J by 6 bases, with 6 bases of the junction left unmatched. Germline assignment: CDR1 LNHDA and CDR2 SQIVND (reference sequence). CDR3 protein: CASSIRTSLDTQYF. The CDR3 nucleotides read TGTGCCAGTAGTATTCGGACTAGTTTGGATACGCAGTATTTT.

The V and J genes are TRBV10-3 and TRBJ2-1; D not resolved. Germline CDR1 ENHRY, CDR2 SYGVKD. With 7 bases removed from V and 1 base from J, the gap between germline ends came to 8 bases. The CDR3 runs 13 residues. CDR3 sequence (DNA): TGTGCCATCATGGGCAGTTCCTACAATGAGCAGTTCTTC. Its translation is CAIMGSSYNEQFF.

The chain employs TRBV7-6 and TRBJ2-1; maybe TRBD2 (7 bases). Trimming cost V 4 bases and J 6 bases, with 22 bases left between them. CDR1 and CDR2 from the germline V gene are SGHVS and FNYEAQ. This CDR3 region has 17 residues. The CDR3 DNA follows: TGTGCCAGCAGCTCACCGAGGGGCGGGGGCTTGAGCAATGAGCAGTTCTTC. This translates into CASSSPRGGGLSNEQFF.

This rearrangement joins TRBV5-1 to TRBJ1-3; tentatively, D is TRBD1 (5 bases). Germline-derived CDR1 and CDR2 are SGHRS and YFSETQ. This CDR3 spans 15 amino acids. Trimming stripped 2 bases from V and 3 bases from J, with 12 bases between. The CDR3 loop is CASSFSGPDGNTIYF. CDR3 coding DNA: TGCGCCAGCAGCTTCTCAGGGCCTGATGGAAACACCATATATTTT.

The chain uses TRBV19 and TRBJ1-5; D might be TRBD1 (5 bases). CDR1 is LNHDA and CDR2 is SQIVND in the germline V gene (reference sequence). CDR3 size: 16 residues. The V gene lost 4 bases and the J gene lost 5 bases, with 18 bases spanning the gap. The CDR3 DNA follows: TGTGCCAGTAGTAGTGCCCCCCCGGGACGGGATCAGCCCCAGCATTTT. Amino acids: CASSSAPPGRDQPQHF.

The chain carries TRBV19 and TRBJ2-5; D gene ambiguous. CDR1 and CDR2 (germline): LNHDA, SQIVND (reference sequence). V lost 5 bases and J 2 bases, leaving 18 bases between the germline ends. The CDR3 totals 16 residues. As DNA, the CDR3 is TGTGCCAGTAGTCGGATCGGCCAATCCTTACAAGAGACCCAGTACTTC. This sequence encodes CASSRIGQSLQETQYF. Full variable domain (outside the CDR3, taken from reference TRBV19 and TRBJ2-5): DGGITQSPKYLFRKEGQNVTLSCEQNLNHDAMYWYRQDPGQGLRLIYYSQIVNDFQKGDIAEGYSVSREKKESFPLTVTSAQKNPTAFYLCASSRIGQSLQETQYFGPGTRLLVL.

This clonotype was counted a few times. This rearrangement joins TRBV28 to TRBJ1-1, with TRBD1 matching over 7 bases. The CDR3 runs 14 residues. Germline V gene data show CDR1 as MDHEN and CDR2 as SYDVKM. V lost 4 bases and J lost 5; bases outside the gene matches: 7. The chain's CDR3 is CASSSTGWVTEAFF. The CDR3 bases are TGTGCCAGCAGTTCGACAGGGTGGGTTACTGAAGCTTTCTTT.

The chain recombines TRBV6-6 with TRBJ2-7; no clear D. The germline V gene has CDR1 MNHNY and CDR2 SVGAGI (reference sequence). The CDR3 covers 15 residues. Trimming removed 2 bases from V and 3 bases from J, with 14 bases in between. In DNA, the CDR3 is TGTGCCAGCAGTTACCCCCCCCTGGGATTCTACGAGCAGTACTTC. Protein sequence: CASSYPPLGFYEQYF.

This rearrangement joins TRBV20-1 to TRBJ2-5; 7 nucleotides align to TRBD2. The germline gives CDR1 DFQATT, CDR2 SNEGSKA (reference sequence). The length of the CDR3 is 12 residues. CDR3 coding DNA: TGCGCGCTCTGGGGGGGCCAAGAGACCCAGTACTTC. This encodes CALWGGQETQYF.

This clonotype was seen a few times. The chain couples TRBV7-6 to TRBJ2-1; 10 bases line up with TRBD2. Germline V gene data show CDR1 as SGHVS and CDR2 as FNYEAQ. The CDR3 sequence is 15 residues long. V gave up 1 base and J gave up 8 bases; unmatched junction bases: 5. The CDR3 protein is CASSLDASGGYEQFF. For the CDR3, the DNA is TGTGCCAGCAGCTTAGATGCTAGCGGGGGCTATGAGCAGTTCTTC.

This clonotype came up many times. This chain connects TRBV7-2 to TRBJ1-3; possible D gene TRBD1, 5 bases. In germline, CDR1 is SGHTA, CDR2 FQGNSA. With 3 bases removed from V and 2 bases from J, the gap between germline ends came to 11 bases. The CDR3 contains 15 residues. Written as DNA, the CDR3 is TGTGCCAGCAGCTTCCGGGACCCCGCTGGAAACACCATATATTTT. Translated: CASSFRDPAGNTIYF. The full variable domain, completed using reference TRBV7-2 and TRBJ1-3, is GAGVSQSPSNKVTEKGKDVELRCDPISGHTALYWYRQSLGQGLEFLIYFQGNSAPDKSGLPSDRFSAERTGGSVSTLTIQRTQQEDSAVYLCASSFRDPAGNTIYFGEGSWLTVV.

V usage is TRBV28 and J usage is TRBJ2-3, with D perhaps matching TRBD1 or TRBD2 (6 bases each). Germline-derived CDR1 and CDR2 are MDHEN and SYDVKM. The CDR3 contains 11 residues. Trimming took 11 bases from V and 5 from J, leaving 11 bases between them. CDR3 sequence reads: CAAEGGDTQYF. In DNA form, the CDR3 reads TGTGCCGCGGAGGGGGGAGATACGCAGTATTTT.

The chain employs TRBV23-1 and TRBJ2-2; either TRBD1 or TRBD2 may fit D (5 bases each). TRBV23-1 is marked as an open reading frame, function uncertain. The CDR3 has 14 residues. V gave up 1 base and J gave up 6 bases, with 9 bases separating them. CDR3 protein: CASSQYEGPGELFF. In DNA form, the CDR3 reads TGCGCCAGCAGTCAATACGAGGGGCCCGGGGAGCTGTTTTTT.

The rearrangement uses TRBV12-3 or TRBV12-4 and TRBJ2-7; 8 nucleotides align to TRBD2. The V and J ends lost 10 bases and 4 bases, in that order; junction bases with no gene match: 9. The CDR3 loop spans 13 amino acids. The chain's CDR3 is CATMAGGGYEQYF. In nucleotides, the CDR3 is TGTGCCACCATGGCGGGGGGAGGTTACGAGCAGTACTTC.

The rearrangement links TRBV7-2 to TRBJ2-3; TRBD2 matches at 12 bases. CDR3 length: 17 amino acids. Germline CDR1 SGHTA, CDR2 FQGNSA. With V trimmed by 6 bases and J by 2 bases, 9 bases remained unmatched. The CDR3 is CASSLTRTSGTTDTQYF. In DNA, the CDR3 is TGTGCCAGCAGTTTGACAAGGACTAGCGGGACCACAGATACGCAGTATTTT.

This clonotype was detected once. This chain joins TRBV5-1 and TRBJ2-7; possibly TRBD1 for D (6 bases). CDR1 is SGHRS and CDR2 is YFSETQ in the germline V gene. CDR3 length: 14 residues. V lost 0 bases and J lost 7, with 14 bases in between. This chain's CDR3 is CASSLVSGAQEQYF. The CDR3 DNA sequence: TGCGCCAGCAGCTTGGTTTCAGGGGCCCAGGAGCAGTACTTC.

The chain uses TRBV18 and TRBJ2-3, with D perhaps matching TRBD2 (5 bases). Per germline, CDR1 KGHSH and CDR2 LQKENI. The V and J ends lost 2 bases and 2 bases respectively, with 11 bases between them. The CDR3 totals 15 residues. The CDR3 DNA sequence: TGTGCCAGCTCACCAAATAAGAGGGACACAGATACGCAGTATTTT. Translated, it gives CASSPNKRDTDTQYF.

This clonotype was counted at least ten times. The chain carries TRBV7-2 and TRBJ2-3, with 10 bases aligning to TRBD2. V gave up 0 bases and J gave up 7 bases; unmatched junction bases: 7. Germline assignment: CDR1 SGHTA and CDR2 FQGNSA. CDR3 size: 16 residues. CDR3 sequence reads: CASSLASLAGMNTQYF. The CDR3 DNA is TGTGCCAGCAGCTTAGCGTCACTAGCGGGGATGAATACGCAGTATTTT.

The chain couples TRBV5-6 to TRBJ2-1, with TRBD1 matching over 7 bases. The CDR3 totals 16 residues. V lost 0 bases to trimming and J lost 5 bases; unmatched junction nucleotides: 8. Germline CDR1 SGHDT, CDR2 YYEEEE. CDR3 DNA sequence: TGTGCCAGCAGCTTGGTCCTCCGGGACAGAAACAATGAGCAGTTCTTC. Amino acids: CASSLVLRDRNNEQFF.

The chain uses TRBV7-2 and TRBJ1-1; D uncertain. This CDR3 contains 14 residues. Germline values: CDR1 SGHTA, CDR2 FQGNSA. The V and J ends lost 1 base and 8 bases respectively, with 14 bases between them. Here the CDR3 reads CASSLEPERFEAFF. As DNA, the CDR3 is TGTGCCAGCAGCTTAGAGCCGGAAAGGTTCGAAGCTTTCTTT. Supplemented by reference TRBV7-2 and TRBJ1-1, the full variable domain reads GAGVSQSPSNKVTEKGKDVELRCDPISGHTALYWYRQSLGQGLEFLIYFQGNSAPDKSGLPSDRFSAERTGGSVSTLTIQRTQQEDSAVYLCASSLEPERFEAFFGQGTRLTVV.

The V and J genes are TRBV7-2 and TRBJ1-1; D gene ambiguous. The CDR3 spans 14 residues. CDR1 and CDR2 (germline): SGHTA, FQGNSA. V was cut by 3 bases and J by 1 base, with 9 bases left in between. The CDR3: CASSFDGWNTEAFF. DNA of the CDR3: TGTGCCAGCAGCTTTGACGGATGGAACACTGAAGCTTTCTTT.

This clonotype was observed at least ten times. The chain carries TRBV7-2 and TRBJ1-5; possible D gene TRBD1, 6 bases. The CDR3 covers 13 residues. Germline-derived CDR1 and CDR2 are SGHTA and FQGNSA. With 7 bases removed from V and 4 bases from J, the gap between germline ends came to 11 bases. This CDR3 reads CASTADSNQPQHF. In DNA, the CDR3 is TGTGCCAGCACCGCGGACAGTAATCAGCCCCAGCATTTT.